This T cell receptor (beta chain) was sequenced in a study of naive and memory T cell subsets. From germline, CDR1 is LNHDA and CDR2 SQIVND (reference sequence). The V end was cut by 5 bases, the J end by 4 bases, with 14 bases between. The CDR3 contains 15 residues. This clonotype has just a few counts. Treatment denoted: skin biopsy from PPD injection site in Mantoux-positive individual. The library had UMIs added by 3' ligation of an oligonucleotide to TCR cDNA. Individuals with a positive Mantoux test gave biopsies from PPD-injected skin. Unsorted total RNA, roughly 1 to 1,100 ng, was DNase treated before reverse transcription. Four PCR rounds used nested alpha and beta constant region primers plus the SP2 primer. Reverse transcription of blood and skin TCR RNA was primed at alpha and beta constant regions. One entry per CDR3 protein, called by TCRdb with MiXCR from the UMI-ligation and nested PCR reads. The sample contains 37,000 or so distinct CDR3 sequences, 11% of which appear only once.

The chain uses TRBV19 and TRBJ2-2; maybe TRBD2 (5 bases). The material was skin, obtained from a tuberculin skin test site. The receptor was isolated from an adult in good health. Here the CDR3 DNA reads TGTGCCAGTAGTCGACTAAGCCGGGGCACCGGGGAGCTGTTTTTT. It is translated as CASSRLSRGTGELFF.